These 29 T cell receptor beta chains were all obtained from the same sample, sequenced in a study of CD8+CD57+ T cells in acquired aplastic anemia (dated by TCRdb to 2017 to 2018). Flow cytometry had shown CD8+CD57+ cell expansion in the patients selected for sequencing. The listed sequencing device is Illumina HiSeq 2000. Genomic DNA served as template for TCR beta VDJ combination and CDR3 sequence profiling. TCRdb cleaned the public reads at Q25 with fastp, built clones with MiXCR and kept in-frame beta chains. For every CDR3 protein sequence, its rows merge into one entry that carries the most common genes and DNA. The sample table contains 200,000 to 250,000 distinct CDR3 sequences; only one count was recorded for around 45% of them. The ten largest clones capture about 8.3% of the sample. The specimen was sorted CD4+, CD8+, or CD8+CD57+ T cells (not recorded which) from PBMCs. The receptors originated from a human donor with aplastic anemia.

This clonotype was seen repeatedly, ten times or more. This chain connects TRBV9 to TRBJ1-1, with TRBD1 identical over 8 bases. Germline values: CDR1 SGDLS, CDR2 YYNGEE. With 3 bases clipped from V and 6 bases from J, the junction kept 7 bases outside the gene matches. The CDR3 covers 14 residues. The DNA for the CDR3 is TGTGCCAGCAGCGCACCCGACAGGGGCGCTGAAGCTTTCTTT. It encodes CASSAPDRGAEAFF. The complete variable domain, with remaining parts taken from reference TRBV9 and TRBJ1-1, reads DSGVTQTPKHLITATGQRVTLRCSPRSGDLSVYWYQQSLDQGLQFLIQYYNGEERAKGNILERFSAQQFPDLHSELNLSSLELGDSALYFCASSAPDRGAEAFFGQGTRLTVV.

The V and J genes are TRBV2 and TRBJ2-7; 10 bases fit TRBD2. CDR1 is SNHLY, CDR2 FYNNEI, per germline. The CDR3 is 15 residues long. Germline trimming cut 2 bases from V and 2 bases from J; bases unmatched to any gene: 3. The CDR3 sequence is CASSESLAGAYEQYF. DNA of the CDR3: TGTGCCAGCAGTGAAAGTCTAGCGGGGGCCTACGAGCAGTACTTC.

V is TRBV29-1 and J is TRBJ2-1; 11 bases match TRBD2. The V segment lost 7 bases and the J segment 12 bases; nucleotides outside the gene matches: 11. CDR1 and CDR2 from the germline V gene are SQVTM and ANQGSEA. There are 13 residues in the CDR3. DNA of the CDR3: TGCAGCGATAGCGGGAGGGCCCTCTCGCCGCAGTTCTTC. Its protein product is CSDSGRALSPQFF.

The chain recombines TRBV10-3 with TRBJ2-7; TRBD1 agrees at 8 bases. V lost 10 bases, J lost 5 bases, and 13 bases stayed unmatched. The CDR3 consists of 14 residues. The V gene's germline CDR1 is ENHRY and CDR2 SYGVKD. The CDR3 region is CATAGRDRKNEQYF. The DNA of the CDR3 is TGTGCCACAGCGGGCCGGGACAGGAAAAACGAGCAGTACTTC.

This chain uses TRBV27 with TRBJ2-1, with D possibly matching TRBD2 (6 bases). Per the germline V gene, CDR1 is MNHEY and CDR2 is SMNVEV (reference sequence). The CDR3 totals 14 residues. The ends were cut back, 6 bases at V and 4 bases at J, with 13 bases in the middle. This CDR3 reads CASSLGAGYNEQFF. The CDR3 coding sequence is TGTGCCAGCAGCCTAGGGGCGGGGTACAATGAGCAGTTCTTC.

In regard to this clonotype: As the CDR3 is not closed by the conserved phenylalanine or tryptophan, this likely results from a read error. This chain uses TRBV5-8 with TRBJ1-2; perhaps TRBD1 as D (5 bases). V gave up 4 bases and J gave up 6 bases, with 19 bases separating them. Per the germline V gene, CDR1 is SGHTS and CDR2 is YDEGEE. This CDR3 comprises 15 residues. CDR3 region: CASSPEGRGSDGYTL. CDR3 sequence (DNA): TGTGCCAGCAGCCCCGAGGGACGGGGGAGTGATGGCTACACCCTC.

This chain joins TRBV7-6 and TRBJ1-1; maybe TRBD1 (6 bases). The length of the CDR3 is 14 residues. Trimming cost V 1 base and J 4 bases, with 10 bases left between them. Germline V gene data show CDR1 as SGHVS and CDR2 as FNYEAQ. CDR3: CASSLERGSTEAFF. In DNA, the CDR3 is TGTGCCAGCAGCTTAGAGAGGGGGAGCACTGAAGCTTTCTTT.

Turning to this clonotype: A read error is possible here, since a much larger clone lies one base away. The chain is built from TRBV4-1 and TRBJ1-1; D call uncertain. The CDR3 sequence is 15 residues long. Germline V gene sequence: CDR1 MGHRA, CDR2 YSYEKL. The CDR3 loop reads CASSQTGKMNAEAFF. The CDR3 region has the DNA TGCGCCAGCAGCCAAACGGGAAAAATGAACGCTGAAGCTTTCTTT.

V gene TRBV20-1 combines with J gene TRBJ2-1, with TRBD2 matching over 7 bases. The germline gives CDR1 DFQATT, CDR2 SNEGSKA (reference sequence). The CDR3 contains 15 residues. V dropped 1 base and J dropped 3; count of bases not matched to a gene: 6. The CDR3 coding sequence is TGCAGTGCTAGAGGTTTTACGGGGGGCTACAATGAGCAGTTCTTC. Translation gives CSARGFTGGYNEQFF.

The genes are TRBV7-6 and TRBJ2-7; 9 nucleotides agree with TRBD1. Per germline, CDR1 SGHVS and CDR2 FNYEAQ. Losses at the gene ends were 1 base for V and 3 bases for J; bases not matched to a gene: 4. This CDR3 contains 15 residues. CDR3 nucleotides: TGTGCCAGCAGCTTAGGGACAGGGGATTACTACGAGCAGTACTTC. Translation: CASSLGTGDYYEQYF.

The V gene is TRBV7-2, the J gene TRBJ2-5; D is unclear. The germline gives CDR1 SGHTA, CDR2 FQGNSA. V lost 5 bases, J lost 0 bases, and 10 bases lay in between. CDR3 size: 14 residues. The chain's CDR3 is CASSTRQYQETQYF. CDR3 bases: TGTGCCAGCAGCACACGCCAGTACCAAGAGACCCAGTACTTC.

V and J are TRBV27 and TRBJ1-2; D call uncertain. Germline V gene data show CDR1 as MNHEY and CDR2 as SMNVEV (reference sequence). The CDR3 totals 13 residues. Trimming left V 8 bases short and J 3 bases short, with 13 bases between. Here the CDR3 reads CASCGQADYGYTF. Here the CDR3 DNA reads TGTGCCAGCTGTGGGCAGGCGGACTATGGCTACACCTTC.

The chain has TRBV7-9 and TRBJ1-4; D is unclear. Trimming removed 0 bases from V and 8 bases from J, with 13 bases in between. The CDR3 extends over 15 amino acids. Germline values: CDR1 SEHNR, CDR2 FQNEAQ (reference sequence). The CDR3 DNA follows: TGTGCCAGCAGCTTAGCGGCAGGTCCGGGGGAAAAACTGTTTTTT. This sequence encodes CASSLAAGPGEKLFF.

This clonotype came up many times. This chain connects TRBV4-1 to TRBJ1-4; D is undetermined. Germline CDR1 reads MGHRA; CDR2 reads YSYEKL. The CDR3 is made up of 13 amino acids. V lost 3 bases and J lost 4, with 6 bases in between. CDR3 amino acids: CASSHVLNEKLFF. The CDR3 nucleotides read TGCGCCAGCAGCCACGTCCTTAATGAAAAACTGTTTTTT.

This chain uses TRBV6-6 with TRBJ2-1; TRBD2 matches at 7 bases. The J segment lost 10 bases and the V segment lost 5 bases, leaving 17 bases of the junction unmatched. The CDR3 has 16 amino acids. Germline lookup yields CDR1 MNHNY and CDR2 SVGAGI (reference sequence). The CDR3 region is CASSLPRDYIDLEQFF. The DNA of the CDR3 is TGTGCCAGCAGTCTACCACGGGACTACATCGACTTGGAGCAGTTCTTC.

The chain couples TRBV5-4 to TRBJ1-2; the D is unclear. Germline V lookup: CDR1 SGHNT, CDR2 YYREEE (reference sequence). The length of the CDR3 is 11 residues. The V end lost 3 bases, the J end lost 3 bases, and 3 bases lay between the germline ends. In DNA, the CDR3 is TGTGCCAGCAGCTCCTACTATGGCTACACCTTC. As protein: CASSSYYGYTF.

The chain employs TRBV20-1 and TRBJ1-5; 9 bases line up with TRBD1. V lost 4 bases and J lost 1; bases outside the gene matches: 5. Germline values: CDR1 DFQATT, CDR2 SNEGSKA (reference sequence). This CDR3 contains 15 residues. DNA for the CDR3: TGCAGTGCTACCCGGACAGGGGTGAGCAATCAGCCCCAGCATTTT. Translation gives CSATRTGVSNQPQHF.

The V gene is TRBV15, the J gene TRBJ1-5; D is undetermined. Trimming removed 0 bases at V and 0 bases at J, with 3 bases between. CDR1 is LNHNV and CDR2 is YYDKDF in the germline V gene (reference sequence). This CDR3 contains 14 residues. The CDR3 reads CATSREGSNQPQHF. CDR3 nucleotides: TGTGCCACCAGCAGAGAGGGTAGCAATCAGCCCCAGCATTTT.

The genes are TRBV5-4 and TRBJ2-3; TRBD1 matches at 10 bases. Looked up from germline, CDR1 is SGHNT and CDR2 is YYREEE (reference sequence). V was clipped by 3 bases and J by 7 bases; unmatched bases: 5. The CDR3 has 14 residues. The CDR3: CASSWGGQGNTQYF. CDR3 DNA sequence: TGTGCCAGCAGCTGGGGGGGACAGGGGAATACGCAGTATTTT.

In this sample, this clonotype turned up a few times. The rearrangement joins TRBV24-1 to TRBJ2-3; tentative D call: TRBD1 (5 bases). Germline V gene lookup returns CDR1 KGHDR and CDR2 SFDVKD. The CDR3 spans 13 residues. V dropped 12 bases and J dropped 2 bases, with 14 bases sitting between them. The CDR3 DNA reads TGTGCCGTCGGACATACGTACACAGATACGCAGTATTTT. This encodes CAVGHTYTDTQYF.

J is TRBJ1-2 and V is TRBV2; D not resolved. The germline V gene has CDR1 SNHLY and CDR2 FYNNEI. V was trimmed by 4 bases and J by 8 bases, leaving 14 bases between them. The CDR3 loop spans 13 amino acids. This chain's CDR3 is CASSVRGWWGYTF. The DNA for the CDR3 is TGTGCCAGCAGTGTGCGGGGATGGTGGGGCTACACCTTC. Supplemented by reference TRBV2 and TRBJ1-2, the full variable domain reads EPEVTQTPSHQVTQMGQEVILRCVPISNHLYFYWYRQILGQKVEFLVSFYNNEISEKSEIFDDQFSVERPDGSNFTLKIRSTKLEDSAMYFCASSVRGWWGYTFGSGTRLTVV.

The chain combines TRBV6-2 or TRBV6-3 with TRBJ2-7, with 7 positions matching TRBD1. Unmatched junction bases numbered 5, after V lost 0 bases and J lost 0 bases. The germline V gene has CDR1 MNHEY and CDR2 SVGEGT. This CDR3 contains 16 residues. CDR3: CASSYSRPGGSYEQYF. DNA for the CDR3: TGTGCCAGCAGTTACTCGAGGCCAGGGGGCTCCTACGAGCAGTACTTC.

This clonotype was seen just once. V gene TRBV24-1 combines with J gene TRBJ2-3, with TRBD1 as a possible D gene (6 bases). V was pared by 4 bases and J by 6 bases, with 16 bases between. Germline lookup yields CDR1 KGHDR and CDR2 SFDVKD. CDR3 length: 15 amino acids. The CDR3 spells CATSDPGQAGDTQYF. CDR3 coding DNA: TGTGCCACCAGTGACCCGGGACAAGCAGGGGATACGCAGTATTTT.

With respect to this clonotype: The CDR3 does not end in the conserved phenylalanine or tryptophan, so this is likely a read error. This rearrangement joins TRBV2 to TRBJ1-6; 9 bases match TRBD1. The CDR3 covers 15 residues. Losses at the gene ends were 3 bases for V and 9 bases for J; bases not matched to a gene: 6. Germline V CDR1 and CDR2: SNHLY, FYNNEI. CDR3 residues: CASSEGQGLGSPLHS. The CDR3 DNA is TGTGCCAGCAGTGAGGGACAGGGTTTGGGTTCACCCCTCCACTCT.

This clonotype has ten or more counts. The chain carries TRBV6-5 and TRBJ1-2; no reliable D call. Per germline, CDR1 MNHEY and CDR2 SVGAGI. The CDR3 length is 14 residues. Trimming stripped 2 bases from V and 8 bases from J, with 15 bases between. The CDR3 DNA reads as TGTGCCAGCAGTTACGGCATAGGGTCCGACGGCTACACCTTC. Translated, it gives CASSYGIGSDGYTF.

Turning to this clonotype: The germline gene is not matched at one end of the junction; a read error may be the cause. The CDR3 here is CATSNLGADNEQFF. The DNA of the CDR3 is TGTGCCACCAGCAACCTCGGAGCGGACAATGAGCAGTTCTTC. The rearrangement uses TRBV7-9 and TRBJ2-1, with D tentatively TRBD2 (5 bases). CDR1 SEHNR and CDR2 FQNEAQ come from the germline V gene (reference sequence). The CDR3 has 14 amino acids.

This chain links TRBV15 with TRBJ1-5; D unresolved. Trimming took 0 bases from V and 0 from J, leaving 18 bases between them. Germline loops: CDR1 LNHNV, CDR2 YYDKDF (reference sequence). The CDR3 totals 19 residues. The CDR3 spells CATSRDHFQGHNSNQPQHF. As DNA, the CDR3 is TGTGCCACCAGCAGAGATCACTTTCAAGGCCACAATAGCAATCAGCCCCAGCATTTT.

The chain recombines TRBV7-2 with TRBJ2-7, with TRBD2 matching over 10 bases. V lost 5 bases and J lost 4; bases outside the gene matches: 8. The CDR3 contains 15 residues. Germline V CDR1 and CDR2: SGHTA, FQGNSA. The CDR3 DNA is TGTGCCAGCAGCCCACTCTGTAGCGGGAGGTACGAGCAGTACTTC. It is translated as CASSPLCSGRYEQYF. Full variable domain (rest looked up from reference TRBV7-2 and TRBJ2-7): GAGVSQSPSNKVTEKGKDVELRCDPISGHTALYWYRQSLGQGLEFLIYFQGNSAPDKSGLPSDRFSAERTGGSVSTLTIQRTQQEDSAVYLCASSPLCSGRYEQYFGPGTRLTVT.

Worth noting for this clonotype: At one boundary the junction diverges from the germline segment, which might be a read error. J is TRBJ1-2 and V is TRBV29-1; 7 bases align to TRBD1. CDR1 is SQVTM, CDR2 ANQGSEA, per germline. The CDR3 sequence is 12 residues long. The CDR3 here is CSVEDRVNGYTF. CDR3 nucleotide sequence: TGCAGCGTAGAAGACAGGGTTAATGGCTACACCTTC.